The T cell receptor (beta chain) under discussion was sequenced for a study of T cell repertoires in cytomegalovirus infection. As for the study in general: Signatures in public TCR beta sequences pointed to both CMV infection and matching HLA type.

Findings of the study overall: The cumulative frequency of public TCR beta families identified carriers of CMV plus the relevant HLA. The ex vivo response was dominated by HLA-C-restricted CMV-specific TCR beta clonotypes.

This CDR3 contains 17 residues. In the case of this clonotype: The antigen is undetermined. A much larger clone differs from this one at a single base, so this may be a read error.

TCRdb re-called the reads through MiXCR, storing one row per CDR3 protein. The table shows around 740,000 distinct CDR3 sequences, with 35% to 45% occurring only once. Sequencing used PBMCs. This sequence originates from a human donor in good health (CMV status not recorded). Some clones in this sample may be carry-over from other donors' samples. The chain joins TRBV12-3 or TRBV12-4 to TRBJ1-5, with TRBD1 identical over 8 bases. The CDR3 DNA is TGTGCCAGCAGTCCCCGGACAGGGCCGGATAGCAATCAGCCCCAGCAGTTT. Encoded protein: CASSPRTGPDSNQPQQF.